Below, one T cell receptor beta chain is given with its context. This sample is drawn from a study of blood T cell repertoires in COVID-19. Study overall: The study drew acute and convalescent COVID-19 samples from the United States, Italy and Spain. T cells, B-cell-depleted T cells, or PBMCs supplied cDNA or gDNA.

Clones were sequenced by immunoSEQ multiplex PCR, and TCRdb holds only the in-frame ones, with some missing. The table has some 110,000 clones, around 84% seen once; the top ten hold around 4.2%. The CDR3 contains 15 residues. CDR1 is KGHSY, CDR2 FQNENV, per germline. The germline V and J ends were trimmed by 1 base and 7 bases, with 14 bases remaining between them. The TCR originated in a woman under 40 who had recovered from COVID-19. J is TRBJ1-5 and V is TRBV16; D remains unclear. Material for sequencing was PBMCs or T cells enriched from blood (not recorded which). The CDR3: CASSQFGGRGQPQHF. The DNA for the CDR3 is TGTGCCAGCAGCCAATTCGGCGGACGGGGACAGCCCCAGCATTTT.